This T cell receptor (beta chain) emerged from a study of shared clonotypes between healthy human individuals. The overall study: Per donor, three plates held CD4 naive cells, three held CD4 memory, two held CD8 naive and one held CD8 memory. Regarding the study as a whole: Some clonotypes were shared by all four sorted-subset donors, while others were not shared. The non-shared ones had lower generation probabilities than the shared ones.

The protocol was immunoSEQ multiplex PCR, while the TCRdb copy is restricted to in-frame clones and leaves out a portion. The repertoire holds about 120,000 clones, with under 70% as singletons. This clone was seen a single time. Its antigen is undetermined. Trimming took off 0 bases at V and 3 bases at J, with 14 bases between the two ends. Germline V gives CDR1 MNHNY, CDR2 SVGAGI (reference sequence). This CDR3 has 16 residues. The chain joins TRBV6-6 to TRBJ1-1; a possible D gene is TRBD1 (6 bases). Input material: memory CD8+ T cells sorted from blood. The subset here: CD45RO+ cells pooled with CCR7-negative TemRA cells. This TCR derives from a woman younger than 45 in good health. The CDR3: CASSYSGEGGYTEAFF. CDR3 bases: TGTGCCAGCAGTTACTCCGGTGAAGGGGGTTACACTGAAGCTTTCTTT.